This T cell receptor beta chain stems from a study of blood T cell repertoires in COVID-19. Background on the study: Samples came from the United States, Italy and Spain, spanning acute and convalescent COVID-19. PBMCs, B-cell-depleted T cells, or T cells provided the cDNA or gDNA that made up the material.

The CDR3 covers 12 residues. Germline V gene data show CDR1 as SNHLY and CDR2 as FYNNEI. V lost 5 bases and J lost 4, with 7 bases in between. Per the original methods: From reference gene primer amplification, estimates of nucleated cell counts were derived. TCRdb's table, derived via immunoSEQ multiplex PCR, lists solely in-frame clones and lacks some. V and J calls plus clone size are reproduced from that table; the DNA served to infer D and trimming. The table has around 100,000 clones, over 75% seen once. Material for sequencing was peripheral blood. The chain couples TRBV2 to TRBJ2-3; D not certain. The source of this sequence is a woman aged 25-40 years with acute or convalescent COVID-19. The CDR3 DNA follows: TGTGCCAGCAGTAGCGAGGCAGATACGCAGTATTTT. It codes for CASSSEADTQYF.